A single sample gave rise to the 24 T cell receptor beta chains below, sequenced in a study of radiotherapy plus CTLA-4 blockade in lung cancer. Data came from immunoSEQ multiplex PCR; TCRdb stores just in-frame clones and leaves some out. The top ten clones hold 4.9% of a sample with over 85,000 clones, around nine tenths of them seen once. The sample was peripheral blood, taken from a patient treated with radiotherapy plus ipilimumab. The source of these receptors is a human donor with non-small cell lung cancer that progressed on radiotherapy plus ipilimumab.

To note about this clone: Distinct nucleotide sequences in the sample also encode this CDR3. The chain has TRBV5-1 and TRBJ1-2, with 7 bases lining up with TRBD1. Germline loops: CDR1 SGHRS, CDR2 YFSETQ. Unmatched junction bases numbered 2, after V lost 1 base and J lost 2 bases. The CDR3 totals 14 residues. The DNA for the CDR3 is TGCGCCAGCAGCTTGAGACAGGGCAACTATGGCTACACCTTC. It encodes CASSLRQGNYGYTF.

This chain joins TRBV5-1 and TRBJ2-5; 7 bases fit TRBD2. Germline lookup yields CDR1 SGHRS and CDR2 YFSETQ. Trimming at V came to 4 bases and at J to 4 bases, leaving 13 bases not matched to a gene. The length of the CDR3 is 16 residues. In nucleotides, the CDR3 is TGCGCCAGCAGCCCCGATGGGGGAGGGCCGGGAGAGACCCAGTACTTC. It encodes CASSPDGGGPGETQYF.

This chain links TRBV4-2 with TRBJ2-4; D ambiguous. The CDR3 loop spans 13 amino acids. V was cut by 0 bases and J by 9 bases, with 9 bases left in between. Germline V lookup: CDR1 LGHNA, CDR2 YNFKEQ. CDR3 protein: CASSQDAVGIQYF. As DNA, the CDR3 is TGTGCCAGCAGCCAAGATGCAGTTGGCATTCAGTACTTC.

This clone turned up a few times. The gene calls are TRBV7-3 and TRBJ2-1, with a weak D call TRBD2 (5 bases). This CDR3 is 14 amino acids long. Trimming removed 4 bases from V and 4 bases from J, with 11 bases in between. The germline CDR1 and CDR2 sequences are SGHTA and FQGTGA. As DNA, the CDR3 is TGTGCCAGCAGCTCCGCACCGGGGTACAATGAGCAGTTCTTC. Its protein is CASSSAPGYNEQFF. The full variable domain, completed using reference TRBV7-3 and TRBJ2-1, is GAGVSQTPSNKVTEKGKYVELRCDPISGHTALYWYRQSLGQGPEFLIYFQGTGAADDSGLPNDRFFAVRPEGSVSTLKIQRTERGDSAVYLCASSSAPGYNEQFFGPGTRLTVL.

V usage is TRBV18 and J usage is TRBJ1-5, with D maybe TRBD1 (6 bases). The V end lost 0 bases, the J end lost 9 bases, and 21 bases lay between the germline ends. Germline lookup yields CDR1 KGHSH and CDR2 LQKENI. This CDR3 has 17 amino acids. CDR3 DNA: TGTGCCAGCTCACCACCGGAGTCGGGGGGCTTTAGTCCGCCCCAGCATTTT. It is translated as CASSPPESGGFSPPQHF.

This sequence joins TRBV7-9 and TRBJ1-2; D remains ambiguous. The V end lost 5 bases, the J end lost 5 bases, and 24 bases lay between the germline ends. Germline CDR1 and CDR2: SEHNR and FQNEAQ (reference sequence). CDR3 length equals 17 residues. This CDR3 reads CASSHPGTPNSGYGYTF. The CDR3 region has the DNA TGTGCCAGCAGCCACCCGGGAACACCGAACTCCGGATATGGCTACACCTTC.

This sequence joins TRBV2 and TRBJ1-3; D remains unclear. This CDR3 has 15 amino acids. Germline lookup yields CDR1 SNHLY and CDR2 FYNNEI. V was shortened by 4 bases and J by 2 bases, with 12 bases between the two germline ends. DNA for the CDR3: TGTGCCAGCAGTGTTGGTTCGCTTGCTGGAAACACCATATATTTT. It is translated as CASSVGSLAGNTIYF. The whole variable domain, filled in from reference TRBV2 and TRBJ1-3, reads EPEVTQTPSHQVTQMGQEVILRCVPISNHLYFYWYRQILGQKVEFLVSFYNNEISEKSEIFDDQFSVERPDGSNFTLKIRSTKLEDSAMYFCASSVGSLAGNTIYFGEGSWLTVV.

The CDR3 protein is CASSPGNEKLFF. The CDR3 nucleotides read TGTGCCAGCTCACCAGGAAATGAAAAACTGTTTTTT. The rearrangement joins TRBV18 to TRBJ1-4; D uncertain. Germline assignment: CDR1 KGHSH and CDR2 LQKENI. This CDR3 has 12 residues. Trimming shortened V by 2 bases and J by 5 bases, and 3 bases separated the two germline ends.

The chain links TRBV5-1 to TRBJ1-2; 9 bases line up with TRBD1. V dropped 4 bases and J dropped 4; count of bases not matched to a gene: 14. Germline V lookup: CDR1 SGHRS, CDR2 YFSETQ. This CDR3 comprises 17 residues. The CDR3 DNA is TGCGCCAGCAGCACCGGGGACAGGGAATACCCCCTCTATGGCTACACCTTC. It codes for CASSTGDREYPLYGYTF.

V gene TRBV18 combines with J gene TRBJ2-3; D ambiguous. V lost 2 bases and J lost 4, with 1 base in between. CDR1 is KGHSH and CDR2 is LQKENI in the germline V gene. The CDR3 runs 11 residues. The CDR3 DNA reads as TGTGCCAGCTCACCAGCAGATACGCAGTATTTT. Translating gives CASSPADTQYF.

This clone was seen just once. This chain uses TRBV19 with TRBJ2-1; 9 nucleotides match TRBD2. There are 18 residues in the CDR3. V shed 6 bases, J shed 0 bases, and the junction held 12 bases outside the gene matches. Germline lookup yields CDR1 LNHDA and CDR2 SQIVND (reference sequence). CDR3 nucleotides: TGTGCCAGTAGAGCGGGAGGAACTCCTTCTAGCTCCTACAATGAGCAGTTCTTC. Amino acids: CASRAGGTPSSSYNEQFF. The full variable domain, in which reference TRBV19 and TRBJ2-1 provide the parts outside the CDR3, is DGGITQSPKYLFRKEGQNVTLSCEQNLNHDAMYWYRQDPGQGLRLIYYSQIVNDFQKGDIAEGYSVSREKKESFPLTVTSAQKNPTAFYLCASRAGGTPSSSYNEQFFGPGTRLTVL.

The chain joins TRBV6-5 to TRBJ1-5; 9 positions agree with TRBD1. Trimming removed 6 bases from V and 9 bases from J; junction bases left unmatched: 6. CDR1 is MNHEY, CDR2 SVGAGI, per germline. This CDR3 is built from 13 residues. The CDR3 DNA follows: TGTGCCAGCAGGGGACAGGGACAGGTGCCCCAGCATTTT. This encodes CASRGQGQVPQHF.

The chain employs TRBV7-8 and TRBJ2-1; a weak D match, TRBD2 (7 bases). Per the germline V gene, CDR1 is SGHVS and CDR2 is FQNEAQ. Trimming took 3 bases from V and 9 from J, leaving 24 bases between them. CDR3 length: 17 amino acids. The chain's CDR3 is CASSFFLWGRESAEQFF. The DNA of the CDR3 is TGTGCCAGCAGCTTCTTTCTTTGGGGGCGGGAGTCTGCTGAGCAGTTCTTC. Filled out from reference TRBV7-8 and TRBJ2-1, the complete variable domain reads GAGVSQSPRYKVAKRGQDVALRCDPISGHVSLFWYQQALGQGPEFLTYFQNEAQLDKSGLPSDRFFAERPEGSVSTLKIQRTQQEDSAVYLCASSFFLWGRESAEQFFGPGTRLTVL.

The J gene is TRBJ2-2, the V gene TRBV21-1; the table assigns TRBD2, which was not confirmed against the DNA. TRBV21-1 is reported as a pseudogene. There are 16 residues in the CDR3. Written as DNA, the CDR3 is TGTGCCAGCAGCAAAGGGGTAGCGACGAACACCGGGGAGCTGTTTTTT. Protein: CASSKGVATNTGELFF.

V and J are TRBV5-1 and TRBJ2-7, with 13 bases aligning to TRBD2. J was trimmed by 5 bases and V by 0 bases; bases with no gene match: 5. CDR1 is SGHRS, CDR2 YFSETQ, per germline. This CDR3 has 16 amino acids. In DNA form, the CDR3 reads TGCGCCAGCAGCTTGGGTGGGACTAGCGGGAATCACGAGCAGTACTTC. As protein: CASSLGGTSGNHEQYF. Full variable domain (rest looked up from reference TRBV5-1 and TRBJ2-7): KAGVTQTPRYLIKTRGQQVTLSCSPISGHRSVSWYQQTPGQGLQFLFEYFSETQRNKGNFPGRFSGRQFSNSRSEMNVSTLELGDSALYLCASSLGGTSGNHEQYFGPGTRLTVT.

V usage is TRBV19 and J usage is TRBJ2-2; 13 bases fit TRBD2. The CDR3 runs to 16 residues. Germline CDR1 and CDR2: LNHDA and SQIVND (reference sequence). The J segment lost 1 base and the V segment lost 6 bases, leaving 2 bases of the junction unmatched. Written as DNA, the CDR3 is TGTGCCAGTAGGAGACTAGCGGGAGGGAACACCGGGGAGCTGTTTTTT. Its protein product is CASRRLAGGNTGELFF.

The sample holds a few counts of this clone. The DNA of the CDR3 is TGTGCCAGCAGCCGGCTAGCGGGACCTTCCTACGAGCAGTACTTC. Residues: CASSRLAGPSYEQYF. The V and J genes are TRBV27 and TRBJ2-7; 9 nucleotides line up with TRBD2. The germline V gene encodes CDR1 MNHEY and CDR2 SMNVEV (reference sequence). CDR3 length: 15 residues. V was clipped by 6 bases and J by 1 base; unmatched bases: 7.

The CDR3, as DNA: TGCGCCAGCAGCCCGGCCGGCGGCGCAGATACGCAGTATTTT. Its protein product is CASSPAGGADTQYF. The chain couples TRBV5-1 to TRBJ2-3; unclear D gene. The CDR3 covers 14 residues. Germline V lookup: CDR1 SGHRS, CDR2 YFSETQ. Trimming removed 4 bases at V and 4 bases at J, with 13 bases between.

The chain links TRBV11-2 to TRBJ1-3; TRBD1 matches at 7 bases. Germline V gene lookup returns CDR1 SGHAT and CDR2 FQNNGV. The CDR3 length is 17 residues. J was trimmed by 1 base and V by 5 bases; bases with no gene match: 11. The CDR3 loop is CASSPYQRQGSGNTIYF. As DNA, the CDR3 is TGTGCCAGCAGCCCCTACCAGCGACAGGGATCTGGAAACACCATATATTTT.

V usage is TRBV10-3 and J usage is TRBJ2-1; the D is unclear. This CDR3 region has 12 residues. Germline-derived CDR1 and CDR2 are ENHRY and SYGVKD. Trimming stripped 3 bases from V and 8 bases from J, with 8 bases between. In nucleotides, the CDR3 is TGTGCCATCAGTGATTATTCGGATGAGCAGTTCTTC. Residues: CAISDYSDEQFF.

The chain employs TRBV29-1 and TRBJ1-1, with TRBD1 as a possible D gene (5 bases). Germline loops: CDR1 SQVTM, CDR2 ANQGSEA. This CDR3 is 11 amino acids long. The CDR3 sequence is CGGVLNTEAFF. The CDR3 coding sequence is TGCGGGGGTGTTCTGAACACTGAAGCTTTCTTT.

The chain has TRBV7-2 and TRBJ2-1; TRBD2 is a possible D gene (5 bases). V lost 5 bases to trimming and J lost 0 bases, with 11 bases between them. This CDR3 contains 15 residues. CDR1 SGHTA and CDR2 FQGNSA come from the germline V gene. In nucleotides, the CDR3 is TGTGCCAGCAGCCCCGCACGGGGCTCCTACAATGAGCAGTTCTTC. Amino acid sequence: CASSPARGSYNEQFF.

The chain has TRBV11-3 and TRBJ2-1; 12 bases are shared with TRBD2. The CDR3 spans 14 residues. V trimming: 5 bases; J trimming: 9 bases; junction bases outside the gene matches: 5. Germline assignment: CDR1 SGHNT and CDR2 YENEEA. CDR3 DNA sequence: TGTGCCAGCAGCCTAGCGGGAGGGCCCGGTGAGCAGTTCTTC. Translating it yields CASSLAGGPGEQFF. The full variable domain, rest sourced from reference TRBV11-3 and TRBJ2-1, is EAGVVQSPRYKIIEKKQPVAFWCNPISGHNTLYWYLQNLGQGPELLIRYENEEAVDDSQLPKDRFSAERLKGVDSTLKIQPAELGDSAVYLCASSLAGGPGEQFFGPGTRLTVL.

The chain joins TRBV27 to TRBJ1-5; maybe TRBD1 (6 bases). V was shortened by 5 bases and J by 6 bases, with 14 bases between the two germline ends. In germline, CDR1 is MNHEY, CDR2 SMNVEV (reference sequence). CDR3 length equals 14 residues. The CDR3 DNA reads as TGTGCCAGCAGTCTCTTTCGGGGGGCTCAGCCCCAGCATTTT. Translating gives CASSLFRGAQPQHF.